Following are 25 T cell receptor beta chains from one sample sequenced in a study of blood T cell repertoires in COVID-19. TCRdb's table, derived via immunoSEQ multiplex PCR, lists solely in-frame clones and lacks some. The sample lists a few hundred thousand clones, roughly 89% occurring once. The sequenced sample was PBMCs or T cells enriched from blood (not recorded which). The receptor source for this set is a man in his late teens or twenties with acute COVID-19.

The J gene is TRBJ2-3, the V gene TRBV6-5; TRBD2 agrees at 13 bases. CDR1 and CDR2 from the germline V gene are MNHEY and SVGAGI. Trimming at V came to 4 bases and at J to 4 bases, leaving 5 bases not matched to a gene. CDR3 length: 16 amino acids. CDR3 nucleotides: TGTGCCAGCAGTTCTACGGGACTAGCGGGATCAGATACGCAGTATTTT. This gives the protein CASSSTGLAGSDTQYF.

The gene calls are TRBV7-6 and TRBJ2-7; 12 positions match TRBD1. In germline, CDR1 is SGHVS, CDR2 FNYEAQ. V was pared by 5 bases and J by 7 bases, with 6 bases of the junction left unmatched. This CDR3 has 14 amino acids. The DNA for the CDR3 is TGTGCCAGCAGCCAGGGACAGGGGGCGGGTGAGCAGTACTTC. Translated, it gives CASSQGQGAGEQYF.

The J gene is TRBJ1-2, the V gene TRBV9; possible D gene TRBD1, 6 bases. This CDR3 spans 16 amino acids. Germline V gene data show CDR1 as SGDLS and CDR2 as YYNGEE. Trimming took 2 bases from V and 0 from J, leaving 14 bases between them. CDR3 amino acids: CASSVTPQGANYGYTF. The CDR3 DNA reads TGTGCCAGCAGCGTGACACCACAGGGAGCTAACTATGGCTACACCTTC.

This chain links TRBV11-3 with TRBJ1-1; TRBD1 might be the D (5 bases). V was shortened by 1 base and J by 4 bases, with 10 bases between the two germline ends. The CDR3 has 14 residues. Germline CDR1 and CDR2: SGHNT and YENEEA. DNA for the CDR3: TGTGCCAGCAGCTTAGGGGGCCTGGGCACTGAAGCTTTCTTT. This gives the protein CASSLGGLGTEAFF.

The chain recombines TRBV6-4 with TRBJ2-3, with TRBD2 matching over 9 bases. There are 15 residues in the CDR3. Trimming cost V 3 bases and J 5 bases; bases outside gene matches: 6. CDR1 is MRHNA, CDR2 SNTAGT, per germline. The CDR3 loop reads CASSDVAGVIDTQYF. CDR3 sequence (DNA): TGTGCCAGCAGTGATGTAGCGGGAGTCATAGATACGCAGTATTTT.

The chain joins TRBV5-6 to TRBJ2-7; 8 bases align to TRBD2. J was trimmed by 1 base and V by 4 bases; bases with no gene match: 4. CDR1 SGHDT and CDR2 YYEEEE come from the germline V gene. The CDR3 is made up of 14 amino acids. CDR3 DNA sequence: TGTGCCAGCAGCGGTAGCGGGACATCCTACGAGCAGTACTTC. This sequence encodes CASSGSGTSYEQYF.

This clone has more than one count but fewer than ten. The rearrangement joins TRBV29-1 to TRBJ2-7; the match to TRBD1 covers 8 bases. CDR3 length: 13 amino acids. Germline CDR1 and CDR2: SQVTM and ANQGSEA. Trimming removed 5 bases from V and 0 bases from J; junction bases left unmatched: 3. CDR3 residues: CSVLGQGSYEQYF. CDR3 nucleotides: TGCAGCGTTCTCGGACAGGGCTCCTACGAGCAGTACTTC.

The chain is built from TRBV5-1 and TRBJ2-7; tentatively, D is TRBD2 (6 bases). Germline V gives CDR1 SGHRS, CDR2 YFSETQ. V shed 0 bases and J shed 5 bases, with 12 bases lying between them. CDR3 size: 14 residues. The chain's CDR3 is CASSLASVSHEQYF. CDR3 coding DNA: TGCGCCAGCAGCTTGGCTAGCGTTTCCCACGAGCAGTACTTC.

This chain connects TRBV27 to TRBJ2-3, with 10 bases lining up with TRBD2. The length of the CDR3 is 15 residues. Germline V lookup: CDR1 MNHEY, CDR2 SMNVEV (reference sequence). The trim removed 5 bases at V and 3 bases at J, leaving 5 bases unmatched. The CDR3 DNA reads as TGTGCCAGCAGTCTAGCGGGAGTTTTAACAGATACGCAGTATTTT. Translating it yields CASSLAGVLTDTQYF.

This chain connects TRBV7-9 to TRBJ1-4; 7 bases map to TRBD1. The CDR3 runs to 16 residues. From germline, CDR1 is SEHNR and CDR2 FQNEAQ (reference sequence). J gave up 6 bases and V 5 bases, and 12 bases lay outside the gene matches. The CDR3 sequence is CASSPLGGREYEKLFF. CDR3 nucleotide sequence: TGTGCCAGCAGCCCACTAGGGGGCAGGGAGTATGAAAAACTGTTTTTT.

This chain links TRBV27 with TRBJ2-1; D not resolved. CDR3 length equals 16 residues. V lost 0 bases and J 5 bases, leaving 14 bases between the germline ends. Germline loops: CDR1 MNHEY, CDR2 SMNVEV (reference sequence). The CDR3 region has the DNA TGTGCCAGCAGTTTATCCGCCAAAAACACCCACAATGAGCAGTTCTTC. Encoded protein: CASSLSAKNTHNEQFF.

This CDR3 reads CASSYSGLQETQYF. CDR3 bases: TGTGCCAGCAGTTACTCGGGACTACAAGAGACCCAGTACTTC. V usage is TRBV6-5 and J usage is TRBJ2-5; 7 bases match TRBD2. Trimming cost V 0 bases and J 2 bases; bases outside gene matches: 0. Germline loops: CDR1 MNHEY, CDR2 SVGAGI. CDR3 length: 14 amino acids.

This chain connects TRBV2 to TRBJ2-7, with unresolved D. The CDR3 consists of 18 residues. CDR1 SNHLY and CDR2 FYNNEI come from the germline V gene. The germline V and J ends were trimmed by 4 bases and 0 bases, with 22 bases remaining between them. The CDR3 protein is CASSAGGRRRLSSYEQYF. DNA of the CDR3: TGTGCCAGCAGTGCGGGTGGCCGGCGCCGATTGAGCTCCTACGAGCAGTACTTC.

This clone was found once. The chain is built from TRBV4-3 and TRBJ2-3, with TRBD2 matching over 9 bases. From germline, CDR1 is LGHNA and CDR2 YSLEER. The CDR3 is 17 amino acids. The V gene end was trimmed by 0 bases and the J gene end by 4 bases; junction bases not matched to a gene: 8. CDR3 residues: CASSQELSSGKPDTQYF. The DNA of the CDR3 is TGCGCCAGCAGCCAAGAGTTGTCTAGCGGGAAGCCAGATACGCAGTATTTT.

The rearrangement links TRBV11-1 to TRBJ2-7, with TRBD1 matching 9 bases. Germline V gene sequence: CDR1 SGHAT, CDR2 FQDESV (reference sequence). V lost 6 bases to trimming and J lost 5 bases; unmatched junction nucleotides: 8. The length of the CDR3 is 14 residues. The chain's CDR3 is CASSWGQGVDEQYF. The CDR3 DNA reads as TGTGCCAGCAGTTGGGGACAGGGTGTGGACGAGCAGTACTTC.

The sample holds a few counts of this clone. The rearrangement joins TRBV24-1 to TRBJ1-3; a possible D gene is TRBD1 (6 bases). V gave up 3 bases and J gave up 0 bases, with 11 bases separating them. Germline V gives CDR1 KGHDR, CDR2 SFDVKD. The CDR3 extends over 16 amino acids. The CDR3 sequence is CATSDRGFLSGNTIYF. The CDR3 nucleotides read TGTGCCACCAGTGATAGGGGGTTCCTCTCTGGAAACACCATATATTTT.

This clone was counted between two and nine times. This rearrangement joins TRBV6-2 or TRBV6-3 to TRBJ2-2, with D unresolved. Germline loops: CDR1 MNHEY, CDR2 SVGEGT. The ends were cut back, 2 bases at V and 0 bases at J, with 13 bases in the middle. This CDR3 comprises 17 residues. CDR3 nucleotides: TGTGCCAGCAGTTACCGGTTAGCCGCCACGAACACCGGGGAGCTGTTTTTT. Translated, it gives CASSYRLAATNTGELFF.

This chain joins TRBV5-4 and TRBJ1-1; D perhaps matches TRBD1 (6 bases). The V gene lost 3 bases and the J gene lost 2 bases, with 17 bases spanning the gap. The CDR3 spans 16 residues. Germline CDR1 is SGHNT and CDR2 is YYREEE (reference sequence). The CDR3 sequence is CASSSEIRGYNTEAFF. The CDR3 nucleotides read TGTGCCAGCAGCTCGGAAATCAGGGGATACAACACTGAAGCTTTCTTT.

V usage is TRBV6-5 and J usage is TRBJ2-1, with D possibly being TRBD1 (7 bases). This CDR3 comprises 13 residues. From germline, CDR1 is MNHEY and CDR2 SVGAGI. Trimming took 8 bases from V and 7 from J, leaving 15 bases between them. This chain's CDR3 is CASQTGRTNEQFF. DNA for the CDR3: TGTGCCAGCCAGACAGGGAGGACAAATGAGCAGTTCTTC.

The chain recombines TRBV5-6 with TRBJ1-2; TRBD1 agrees at 8 bases. Germline-derived CDR1 and CDR2 are SGHDT and YYEEEE. V lost 4 bases and J lost 4; bases outside the gene matches: 3. The CDR3 length is 13 residues. CDR3 coding DNA: TGTGCCAGCAGCGTGGGACAGGTCTATGGCTACACCTTC. Translating it yields CASSVGQVYGYTF.

This clone was picked up one time. The V and J genes are TRBV2 and TRBJ2-5, with D possibly TRBD1 on 5 matching bases. Trimming cost V 6 bases and J 0 bases, with 8 bases left between them. Germline values: CDR1 SNHLY, CDR2 FYNNEI. The CDR3 consists of 13 residues. The CDR3 here is CASRDSHQETQYF. In DNA form, the CDR3 reads TGTGCCAGCAGAGACAGTCACCAAGAGACCCAGTACTTC.

This chain joins TRBV29-1 and TRBJ1-1; no definite D call. The CDR3 has 13 residues. Germline-derived CDR1 and CDR2 are SQVTM and ANQGSEA. Trimming pared 7 bases from V and 2 bases from J, leaving 14 bases between. CDR3 region: CSADRDFNTEAFF. The DNA of the CDR3 is TGCAGCGCTGACCGGGATTTCAACACTGAAGCTTTCTTT.

This clone was seen only a few times. This chain connects TRBV11-2 to TRBJ2-3, with 9 bases fitting TRBD2. Germline assignment: CDR1 SGHAT and CDR2 FQNNGV. The CDR3 is 15 residues long. V lost 1 base and J lost 3; bases outside the gene matches: 2. CDR3 protein: CASSLVAGVTDTQYF. The CDR3 DNA reads as TGTGCCAGCAGCTTAGTAGCGGGAGTGACAGATACGCAGTATTTT.

The chain is built from TRBV30 and TRBJ1-1; D unresolved. The CDR3 contains 12 residues. The V end lost 3 bases, the J end lost 3 bases, and 8 bases lay between the germline ends. Per germline, CDR1 GTSNPN and CDR2 SVGIG (reference sequence). For the CDR3, the DNA is TGTGCCTGGAGCATCGGTTACACTGAAGCTTTCTTT. This encodes CAWSIGYTEAFF.

This clone has a handful of counts. The CDR3 sequence: CASSQVSGSYEQYF. In DNA, the CDR3 is TGCGCCAGCAGCCAAGTCTCGGGCTCCTACGAGCAGTACTTC. This chain connects TRBV4-1 to TRBJ2-7; no definite D call. The CDR3 contains 14 residues. Per the germline V gene, CDR1 is MGHRA and CDR2 is YSYEKL. V lost 1 base and J lost 0, with 7 bases in between.